Detailed here is one T cell receptor (beta chain). Its antigen is still unknown. TCRdb independently ran MiXCR on the reads; one entry per CDR3 protein. The data show some 940,000 distinct CDR3 sequences, with 30% to 40% seen just once and 13% held by the top ten. This record belongs to a study of T cell repertoires in cytomegalovirus infection. The wider study: TCR beta signatures that were public indicated CMV infection and matching HLA type. The study, taken as a whole, reports: Ex vivo responses were dominated by HLA-C-restricted CMV-specific TCR beta clonotypes. Totalled public TCR beta family frequency picked out people who carried CMV plus the relevant HLA.

The sample was cultured CD8+ T cells from PBMCs, taken from culture after CMV antigen stimulation. This clonotype was sampled from a human donor in good health (CMV status not recorded). Some clones in this sample may be carry-over from other donors' samples.

The CDR3 DNA reads as TGTGCCAGCAGCCAAGTGAGCAAGTACAATGAGCAGTTCTTC. Residues: CASSQVSKYNEQFF. This chain connects TRBV3-1 to TRBJ2-1; no clear D gene. Trimming cost V 1 base and J 4 bases, with 8 bases left between them. This CDR3 comprises 14 residues. Germline lookup yields CDR1 LGHDT and CDR2 YNNKEL (reference sequence).